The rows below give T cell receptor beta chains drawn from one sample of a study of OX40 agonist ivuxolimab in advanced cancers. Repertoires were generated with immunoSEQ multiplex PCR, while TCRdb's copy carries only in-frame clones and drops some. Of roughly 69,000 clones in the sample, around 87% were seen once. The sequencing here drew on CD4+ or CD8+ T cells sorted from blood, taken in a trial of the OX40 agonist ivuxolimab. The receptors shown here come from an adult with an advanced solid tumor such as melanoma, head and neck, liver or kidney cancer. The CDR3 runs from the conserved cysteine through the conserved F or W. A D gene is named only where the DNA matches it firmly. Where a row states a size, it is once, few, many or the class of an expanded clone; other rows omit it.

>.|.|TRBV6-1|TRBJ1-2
TGTGCCAGCAGTGAAGGCCCCTATGGCTACACCTTC
CASSEGPYGYTF
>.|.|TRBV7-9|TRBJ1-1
TGTGCCAGCAGCGAGCATCGGGGGATTGGCACTGAAGCTTTCTTT
CASSEHRGIGTEAFF
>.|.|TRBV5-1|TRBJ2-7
TGCGCCAGCAGCTTGCTGGTGGACTCTTCCTACGAGCAGTACTTC
CASSLLVDSSYEQYF
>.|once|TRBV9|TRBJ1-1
TGTGCCAGCAGCGTTACGGACAGCGTGAACACTGAAGCTTTCTTT
CASSVTDSVNTEAFF
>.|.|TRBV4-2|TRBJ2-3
TGTGCCAGCAGCCAAGATCGGACCGGAGTGGTAGATACGCAGTATTTT
CASSQDRTGVVDTQYF
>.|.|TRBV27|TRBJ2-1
TGTGCCAGCAGTAGGGCGAATCGATACAATGAGCAGTTCTTC
CASSRANRYNEQFF
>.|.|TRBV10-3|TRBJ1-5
TGTGCCATCTCGATTGGGCGAGACCCTAAGGGGCCCCAGCATTTT
CAISIGRDPKGPQHF
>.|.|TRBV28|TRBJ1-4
TGTGCCAGCAGTTTCGAGGGGGGCGCTACTAATGAAAAACTGTTTTTT
CASSFEGGATNEKLFF
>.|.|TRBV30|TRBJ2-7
TGTGCCTGGAGTCTTGGCTACGAGCAGTACTTC
CAWSLGYEQYF
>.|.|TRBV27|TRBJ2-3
TGTGCCAGCGTTGACTATGGTGACAGCACAGATACGCAGTATTTT
CASVDYGDSTDTQYF
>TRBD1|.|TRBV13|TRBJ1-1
TGTGCCAGCAGCCAACCCGACAGGGCTGAAGCTTTCTTT
CASSQPDRAEAFF
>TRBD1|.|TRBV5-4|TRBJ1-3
TGTGCCAGCAGTTATCAGGGGGTGAACTCTGGAAACACCATATATTTT
CASSYQGVNSGNTIYF
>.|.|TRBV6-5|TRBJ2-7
TGTGCCAGCACCAAAGTAAGGTCTGGCCAGTACGAGCAGTACTTC
CASTKVRSGQYEQYF
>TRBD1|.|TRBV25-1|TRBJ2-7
TGTGCCAGCAGTGTTGGGACAGGGAGCTCCTACGAGCAGTACTTC
CASSVGTGSSYEQYF
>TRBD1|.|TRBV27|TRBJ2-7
TGTGCCAGCAGCTCGCCCGGACAGGGGGCCTACGAGCAGTACTTC
CASSSPGQGAYEQYF
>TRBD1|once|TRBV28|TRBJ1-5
TGTGCCAGCAGTTTACGCTCCTGGACAGGTTTCAATCAGCCCCAGCATTTT
CASSLRSWTGFNQPQHF
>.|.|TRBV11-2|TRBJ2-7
TGTGCCAGCAGTTTACGCAGGGATCACTCCTACGAGCAGTACTTC
CASSLRRDHSYEQYF
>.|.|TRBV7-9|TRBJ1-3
TGTGCCAGCAGCCCAGGACGTCTAAGCTCTGGAAACACCATATATTTT
CASSPGRLSSGNTIYF
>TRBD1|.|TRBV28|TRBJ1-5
TGTGCCAGCAGTAGTTCCGGGACAGGGAATCAGCCCCAGCATTTT
CASSSSGTGNQPQHF
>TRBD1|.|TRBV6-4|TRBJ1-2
TGTGCCAGCAGTACGACAGGGAGCATGGGCTACACCTTC
CASSTTGSMGYTF
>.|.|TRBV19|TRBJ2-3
TGTGCCAGTAGTCTATCCAACCACAGGCGCAGGGGGGCAGATACGCAGTATTTT
CASSLSNHRRRGADTQYF
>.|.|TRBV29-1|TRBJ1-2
TGCAGCGCAGAAGGAGGTAACTATGGCTACACCTTC
CSAEGGNYGYTF
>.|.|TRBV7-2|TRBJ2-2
TGTGCCAGCAGCTTAGGCTACACCGGGGAGCTGTTTTTT
CASSLGYTGELFF
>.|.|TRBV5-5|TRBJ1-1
TGTGCCAGCAGCCCACTTCTGAACACTGAAGCTTTCTTT
CASSPLLNTEAFF
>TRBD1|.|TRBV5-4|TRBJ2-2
TGTGCCAGCAGCCTGAAAACAGGGGGCGGTGGGGAGCTGTTTTTT
CASSLKTGGGGELFF
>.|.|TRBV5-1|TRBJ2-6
TGCGCCAGCAGCTGGGCTCAGGATAACCCTGGGGCCAACGTCCTGACTTTC
CASSWAQDNPGANVLTF
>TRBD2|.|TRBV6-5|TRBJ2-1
TGTGCCAGCAGTTACTCGGCGGGGGGGCCACGGGAGCAGTTCTTC
CASSYSAGGPREQFF
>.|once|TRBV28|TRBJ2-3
TGTGCCAGCAGTTTCTCTGACAGCACAGATACGCAGTATTTT
CASSFSDSTDTQYF
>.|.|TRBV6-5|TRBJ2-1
TGTGCCAGCAGTAGCGATCGCGGCGGAGTCAATGAGCAGTTCTTC
CASSSDRGGVNEQFF
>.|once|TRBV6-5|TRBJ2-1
TGTGCCAGCAGTCACAGGGGGGGTGAGCAGTTCTTC
CASSHRGGEQFF
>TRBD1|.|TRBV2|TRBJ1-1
TGTGCCACTAAAGTGGACAGGGGTGAAGCTTTCTTT
CATKVDRGEAFF
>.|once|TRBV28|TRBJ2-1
TGTGCCTCCCGAGGGGAGGGGGCGCAGGACAATGAGCAGTTCTTC
CASRGEGAQDNEQFF
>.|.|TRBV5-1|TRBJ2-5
TGCGCCAGCAGCTTTGACTCCACCGGGACCCAGTACTTC
CASSFDSTGTQYF
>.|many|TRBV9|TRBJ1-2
TGTGCCAGCAGCGTAGAACAGGGCACTAACTATGGCTACACCTTC
CASSVEQGTNYGYTF
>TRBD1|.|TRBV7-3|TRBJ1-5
TGTGCCAGCAGCTCCCCAGGGGGTGGGAATCAGCCCCAGCATTTT
CASSSPGGGNQPQHF
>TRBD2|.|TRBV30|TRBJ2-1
TGTGCCTGGGGGACTAGTTTCTCCTACAATGAGCAGTTCTTC
CAWGTSFSYNEQFF
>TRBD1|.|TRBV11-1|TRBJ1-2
TGTGCCAGCAGCAGACAGGGGAATGGCTACACCTTC
CASSRQGNGYTF
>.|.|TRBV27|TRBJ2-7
TGTGCCAGCAGTTTATCCGGGTACGAGCAGTACTTC
CASSLSGYEQYF
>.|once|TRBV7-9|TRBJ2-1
TGTGCCAGCCTATACGGGGGTGAGCAGTTCTTC
CASLYGGEQFF
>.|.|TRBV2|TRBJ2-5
TGTGCCAGCAGTCAACAAGAGACCCAGTACTTC
CASSQQETQYF
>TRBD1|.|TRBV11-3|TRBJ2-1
TGTGCCAGCAGCTTAACAGGGGATACCTACAATGAGCAGTTCTTC
CASSLTGDTYNEQFF
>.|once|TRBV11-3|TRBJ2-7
TGTGCCAGCAGCTTAGTGTCGGGATACGAGCAGTACTTC
CASSLVSGYEQYF
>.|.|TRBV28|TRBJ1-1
TGTGCCAGTCTACTGGGCCGAAGGGCTTTCTTT
CASLLGRRAFF
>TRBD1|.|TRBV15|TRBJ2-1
TGTGCCACCAGCAGGAGGGGACAGGAGTACAATGAGCAGTTCTTC
CATSRRGQEYNEQFF
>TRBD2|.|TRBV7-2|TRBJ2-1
TGTGCCAGCAGCGATACTAGCGGATCCTACAATGAGCAGTTCTTC
CASSDTSGSYNEQFF
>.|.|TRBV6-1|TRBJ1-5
TGTGCCAGCTGTCCTGCCCTTCAATCCCAGCCCCAGCATTTT
CASCPALQSQPQHF
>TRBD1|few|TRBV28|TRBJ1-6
TGTGCCAGCAGGGGACAGGGGAGTGGGGTTAATTCACCCCTCCACTTT
CASRGQGSGVNSPLHF
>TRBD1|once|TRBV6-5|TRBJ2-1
TGTGCCAGCAGTTCGACAGGGCGGGATGAGCAGTTCTTC
CASSSTGRDEQFF
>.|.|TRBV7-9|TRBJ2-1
TGTGCCAGCAGCACACCCCTAGGGCCCAATGAGCAGTTCTTC
CASSTPLGPNEQFF
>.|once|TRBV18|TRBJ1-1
TGTGCCAGCTCACTGTCAGGGGTGAACACTGAAGCTTTCTTT
CASSLSGVNTEAFF
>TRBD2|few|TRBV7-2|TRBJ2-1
TGTGCCAGCAGCTTTACTAGCGGGGGGTACAATGAGCAGTTCTTC
CASSFTSGGYNEQFF
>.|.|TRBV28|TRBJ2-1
TGTGCCAGCAGGTGGCGACAGCGCGGCTACAATGAGCAGTTCTTC
CASRWRQRGYNEQFF